Sequencing of this T cell receptor beta chain was carried out in a study of early T cells in non-severe SARS-CoV-2 infection (dated by TCRdb to the early 2020s). In terms of the full investigation: TCR sequencing used bulk RNA from unsorted whole blood, so alpha and beta chains could not be paired.

Via the germline V gene (reference sequence), CDR1 is SGHNT and CDR2 YYREEE. V drops 2 bases and J drops 6 bases, leaving 13 bases in between. The cysteine opens and the phenylalanine closes a CDR3 of 14 amino acids. The read is trimmed to its CDR3 DNA, 42 bases read in frame from base 1. The full study reports these points: VDJdb matching was skewed toward anti-spike CD8 responses and likely underestimated virus-specific expansions by missing private and CD4 specificities.

This clonotype was picked up a small number of times. Its antigen specificity is not known. There are no base qualities to consult, and no much larger clone falls within one base. Receptor libraries were prepared by 5' RACE. The sequencer listed for this sample is NextSeq 500. In the TCR library protocol, unique molecular identifiers were attached to individual cDNA molecules to correct for PCR bias and sequencing error. Both TCR alpha and beta chains were sequenced, and tight co-correlation was observed between alpha and beta sequence abundances in each sample. The study's own analysis went as follows. Decombinator V4 was used to annotate the V gene, J gene and CDR3 of the TCR sequences. TCRs were defined as expanded if a significant change between any two time points was detected under a Poisson model with p below 0.0001. TCR abundances were normalised to the total number of TCRs sequenced in each sample and reported as counts per million. TRAV1-2 paired with TRAJ12, TRAJ20 or TRAJ33 defined MAIT TCRs, while TRAV10 paired with TRAJ18 defined iNKT TCRs. VDJdb, accessed on 1 November 2021, was searched for TCRs annotated for CMV, EBV and SARS-CoV-2, and TCRs annotated for more than one antigen were excluded. TCRdb redid the processing of the public reads, applying fastp at Q25 and MiXCR, and retained in-frame beta chains. All rows with the same CDR3 protein become a single entry with the most common DNA and genes. TCRdb, not the original authors, processed these V and J calls. A total of roughly 66,000 distinct CDR3 sequences appear in this sample, 8% to 9.5% of them only once. 3% to 3.5% of the sample goes to the ten largest clones.

A case-control design nested within a healthcare worker cohort in London, UK, was used, with weekly nasopharyngeal swab PCR tests and blood sampling performed. Healthcare workers were recruited between 23 and 31 March 2020, during the week of the UK lockdown, and were followed weekly for up to about 15 weeks. The source is an adult who was a healthcare worker with PCR-confirmed SARS-CoV-2 infection or an uninfected control (not recorded which). The specimen was whole blood. Recombination joined TRBV5-4 with TRBJ2-3; the D segment may tentatively be TRBD1 or TRBD2, each giving 5 matched bases. The DNA sequence reads TGTGCCAGCAGCTTTAAACGAGGGGAGGATACGCAGTATTTT. This gives the protein CASSFKRGEDTQYF.